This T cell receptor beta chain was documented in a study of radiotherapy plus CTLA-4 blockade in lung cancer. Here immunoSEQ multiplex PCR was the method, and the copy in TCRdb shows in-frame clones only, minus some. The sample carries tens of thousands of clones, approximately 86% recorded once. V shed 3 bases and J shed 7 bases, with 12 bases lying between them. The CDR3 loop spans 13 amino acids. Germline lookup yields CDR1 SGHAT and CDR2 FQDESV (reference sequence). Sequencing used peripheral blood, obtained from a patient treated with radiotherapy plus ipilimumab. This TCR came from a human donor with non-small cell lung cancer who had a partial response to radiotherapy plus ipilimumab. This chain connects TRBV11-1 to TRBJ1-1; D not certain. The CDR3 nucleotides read TGTGCCAGCAGCTTGGGCAGCGGCTATGAAGCTTTCTTT. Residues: CASSLGSGYEAFF.